The source of this T cell receptor (beta chain) is a study of Ad26.COV2.S vaccination and SARS-CoV-2 variants. For the study at large: The COV1001 Ad26.COV2.S trial arm included the donor. Doses of Ad26.COV2.S were injected into muscle once or twice, 56 days apart.

The data were produced by immunoSEQ multiplex PCR, yet TCRdb's version contains in-frame clones alone and is incomplete. The sample contains approximately 240,000 clones, approximately 88% of which appear only once. Treatment here: some 19 received Ad26.COV2.S at low or high dose, single or two shots; a few received placebo; per-sample allocation not given. Samples came from day 63 after the first vaccine or placebo injection. CDR1 is SNHLY, CDR2 FYNNEI, per germline. The CDR3 is 13 amino acids. The V end was cut by 1 base, the J end by 1 base, with 4 bases between. The sequenced sample was peripheral blood, obtained in a trial of Ad26.COV2.S vaccine versus placebo. The genes are TRBV2 and TRBJ1-1; no firm D call. The sequence came from a person between 18 and 65 years old who received the Ad26.COV2.S COVID-19 vaccine or a placebo. CDR3 DNA: TGTGCCAGCAGTGAAGAGGAGAACACTGAAGCTTTCTTT. Protein: CASSEEENTEAFF.